This T cell receptor beta chain was sequenced for a study of Graves' ophthalmopathy and Graves' hyperthyroidism (dated by TCRdb to 2016 to 2019). At the level of the whole study: Hyperthyroidism was defined as stable when no progression to ophthalmopathy occurred within 18 months of follow-up. To explore V-J signatures that separate ophthalmopathy from hyperthyroidism, a discovery set of about a hundred patients was enrolled, consisting of 43 with ophthalmopathy and roughly 60 with stable hyperthyroidism. In total, approximately 140 blood samples were TCR-sequenced: around 42 ophthalmopathy, some 75 hyperthyroidism and around 17 hyperthyroidism-to-ophthalmopathy patients. In more than 5 hyperthyroidism patients, the T-cell repertoire of thyroid tissue was compared with the T-cell repertoire of blood. An independent validation cohort comprised roughly 20 hyperthyroidism patients and roughly 15 patients who later progressed from hyperthyroidism to ophthalmopathy. The study used TCR beta repertoire signatures to distinguish Graves' ophthalmopathy from Graves' hyperthyroidism and to predict progression to ophthalmopathy. Once sampling was done, hyperthyroidism patients were given methimazole at a starting dose of 30 mg daily, while ophthalmopathy patients were given high-dose intravenous methylprednisolone.

What the study reported, not specific to this receptor: In validation, the model predicted ophthalmopathy progression with 70.59% sensitivity and approximately 78% specificity; roughly eleven predicted patients were CT-confirmed with GO in a median of about 7.1 months. Most expanded thyroid clonotypes with frequency above 0.001 were also detected in blood, suggesting blood repertoires may reflect the thyroid immune response. Ophthalmopathy was separated from stable hyperthyroidism by the 13-signature model with just under 90% sensitivity and 81% to 84% specificity in cross-validation and with 80%/75% in the test set. No statistical method was used to set the sample size in advance, and the investigators knew which group each participant was assigned to.

For repertoire sequencing, the TCR beta CDR3 regions were amplified from RNA transcripts. HTBI primers and the Qiagen OneStep RT-PCR kit were used in a first-round RT-PCR, which was followed by a second-round multiplex PCR, size selection and purification. The libraries underwent paired-end sequencing with 100 bp reads on an Illumina HiSeq2000. On the study's bioinformatics: SOAPnuke was used to process the reads, throwing out any read that had adapters, had uncalled bases, had a mean Phred below 15, or lacked an exact constant-primer or identifier match. High-quality paired reads were merged with COPE v1.2.5. Each unique nucleotide sequence was defined as a clonotype, and clonotypes were aligned to IMGT TRB V, D and J references with MiTCR v1.1. The analysis was limited to V-J combinations with a frequency above 0.0001, which together covered approximately 99% of repertoires. For each V-J combination, a TCR clonal expansion and chaos score was defined as F50 clonal expansion divided by the chaos observed in the TCRdist matrix. Features were reduced by Welch's t-statistics and random forest to about a dozen V-J combinations, which fed a naive Bayes classifier. The similarity between thyroid and blood repertoires was quantified using the Morisita-Horn index. TCRdb reprocessed the public reads (quality trimming at Q25 with fastp, clone calling with MiXCR) and kept in-frame beta chains. CDR3 protein sequences are deduplicated, and each keeps its most common genes and DNA. TCRdb's processing, not the authors', yielded these V and J calls. Recorded for this sample are more than 1,000,000 distinct CDR3 sequences; about 38% of them occurred a single time. Together, the top ten hold over 8.5% of the sample.

On this clonotype itself: Its binding antigen is unknown. Base qualities are not at hand, and no much larger clone is one base apart.

Hyperthyroidism patients were newly diagnosed, with disease duration under 2 months, and aged 18 to 65 years. Patients with other autoimmune diseases, uncontrolled infections, pregnancy or lactation were excluded from the study. Diagnosis was based on clinical symptoms, serum thyroxine, TRAb, thyroid ultrasound and orbital computed tomography. Total RNA was extracted with Trizol reagent and quality-checked on an Agilent 2100 Bioanalyzer. CDR1 SGDLS and CDR2 YYNGEE were looked up in the germline V gene. Trimming leaves V shorter by 0 bases and J shorter by 11 bases, with the junction holding 4 bases beyond the gene matches. The CDR3 runs 12 amino acids, cysteine and phenylalanine included. This entry keeps only the CDR3 DNA: 36 bases, framed from base 1.

The sample was peripheral blood or thyroid tissue (not recorded which). The source is an adult man with Graves' hyperthyroidism. In this chain, TRBV9 is recombined with TRBJ2-5, and TRBD1 matches 7 of the central bases. The sequenced DNA: TGTGCCAGCAGCGTAGACAGGGGCAGTCAGTACTTC. This yields the protein CASSVDRGSQYF.